This T cell receptor (beta chain) was sequenced for a study of T cells after somatic rescue of genetic block. Clones were read by immunoSEQ multiplex PCR, and TCRdb kept only the in-frame ones, dropping some. Among tens of thousands of clones listed, more than 80% were seen once. This CDR3 has 13 residues. CDR1 is MNHEY, CDR2 SMNVEV, per germline (reference sequence). Trimming shortened V by 2 bases and J by 1 base, and 6 bases separated the two germline ends. The gene calls are TRBV27 and TRBJ2-7; D may be TRBD1 (5 bases). The sample comprised peripheral blood mononuclear cells (PBMCs). The origin of this receptor is a woman under 30. CDR3 sequence (DNA): TGTGCCAGCAGTTTAGACAGTTCCTACGAGCAGTACTTC. This translates into CASSLDSSYEQYF.